This T cell receptor beta chain was obtained from a study of shared clonotypes between healthy human individuals (dated by TCRdb to about 2020). About the investigation overall: Two women and a few men aged 18 to 49 years were included in the cohort. Per donor, three plates each were used for CD4 naive and CD4 memory, two for CD8 naive, and one for CD8 memory. The study deeply sequenced blood TCR repertoires of five healthy adults to estimate repertoire size and the extent of clonotype sharing between individuals. Different laboratories and diverse techniques were used to prepare libraries and sequence TCR repertoires, to increase sequencing depth and limit assay-specific biases. Leukapheresis yielded between about 0.94 and 8.9 billion PBMCs per donor.

The paper as a whole reports these results and caveats: When a few donors were compared, the shared fraction of clonotypes was around 4.6% for naive CD4, 3.5% for naive CD8, 2% to 2.5% for memory CD4, and 0.35% to 0.5% for memory CD8. Compared with non-shared clonotypes, the clonotypes found in all four sorted-subset donors had higher generation probabilities. Incomplete sequencing was indicated by rarefaction of sorted-subset datasets, despite the large sequencing depth. Based on pairwise subsampling, the degree of clonotype sharing among donors was expected to be affected by sequencing depth. The genetic and exposure-history diversity represented was limited by the small number of donors. Sampling was restricted to blood, and TCR repertoires in tissue are likely to differ from TCR repertoires in blood. Naive subsets generally had larger estimated clonotype richness than memory subsets.

About this clone: What antigen it recognizes has not been identified. The record has no base qualities; no much larger clone is one base away.

The donors were healthy, HIV-negative adults who had no recently reported acute infections or vaccinations. Only Caucasian adults living in Nashville, Tennessee, USA were represented among the donors. Magnetic negative selection was used to enrich CD4+ T cells, after which naive cells were positively selected on CD45RA and the negative fraction became the memory subset. After blood collection by leukapheresis, PBMCs were isolated using Ficoll-Histopaque density gradient centrifugation and then cryopreserved in the vapor phase of liquid nitrogen. Purity and quantity of every magnetically sorted T cell population were checked by analytical flow cytometry. Genomic DNA was isolated from each sorted fraction and quantified by UV absorbance on a Nanodrop 2000c. The junction carries 7 bases between V and J, which are trimmed by 2 bases and 4 bases respectively. The germline V gene gives CDR1 as SGHVS and CDR2 as FNYEAQ. Its CDR3 holds 13 amino acids, cysteine through phenylalanine. CDR3 DNA only is kept here, 39 bases in frame from base 1.

Using the deep immunoSEQ assay, TCR CDR3 regions were amplified from genomic DNA by multiplex PCR. For each cell subset, the extracted genomic DNA was distributed evenly across all wells of several immunoSEQ 96-well plates, and each plate served as one replicate. For sorted subsets, each replicate PCR was loaded with about 0.2 ug genomic DNA, equivalent to 25,000 to 35,000 T cell genomes. Purified libraries were measured with a Qubit 3.0 fluorometer, size-checked on a Bioanalyzer 2100, and measured again with the KAPA Library Quantification kit. Every immunoSEQ 96-well plate was sequenced on a dedicated single-read 150-cycle Illumina NextSeq 550 flow cell. In the original analysis: Because the immunoSEQ output included only junctional sequences and no quality scores, the filtering could not be the same as the filtering used for full-length reads. Sequences were annotated with PyIR, a Python wrapper for IgBLAST v1.9, using IMGT germline references to assign V/J genes and CDR3. Reads were removed for weak V/J assignments (E-value above 1e-6), missing CDR3, stop codons, out-of-frame junctions, or ambiguous translated residues. V3J clonotypes were defined by identical inferred V gene, J gene, and CDR3 amino acid sequence. To compute the percentage overlap between repertoires, the number of shared unique clonotypes was divided by the size of the smaller repertoire. Repertoire richness was assessed with RTK rarefaction, the Chao1 estimator, and Recon v2.1 estimates of unobserved clonotypes. OLGA was used to compute generation probabilities for all TCRbeta clonotypes that the gDNA method yielded from a few donors. In its TCRdb copy, this immuneACCESS table keeps in-frame sequences only and misses some clones. Where compared with another copy, unresolved V genes explain less than half of these, and the others have no known cause. That table is the source of V, J and clone size, and D and trimming were worked out from the DNA. Present in this sample are more than 2 million clones, approximately 95% of which were seen just once. The biggest ten clones account for roughly 0.13% of the sample.

The material sequenced was naive CD4+ T cells sorted from blood. This sample's cell subset or site label indicates: CD45RA+ positively selected. This sequence originates from a man aged 18 to 29 in good health. The rearranged chain carries TRBV7-6 and TRBJ2-3; the D gene lacks a confident call. The sequence in DNA is TGTGCCAGCAGCTTAAGGAGCCCAGATACGCAGTATTTT. Translated, it reads CASSLRSPDTQYF.